This TCR beta chain derives from a study of PD-L1 blockade in urothelial cancer. Study in general: Patients, treated from 2014 onward, received atezolizumab 1,200 mg intravenously every 3 weeks.

Measured with immunoSEQ multiplex PCR; TCRdb has only the in-frame clones, and not every one. This sample carries some 19,000 clones, 90% of them seen once, and the ten largest clones take about 16%. The study enrolled patients with locally advanced or metastatic urothelial carcinoma. Individual patients had between 1 and 8 samples, taken pretreatment and on-treatment. The TCR originated in a woman aged 60-70 years with urothelial cancer. Specimen: PBMCs, collected around atezolizumab (anti-PD-L1) treatment.

The DNA for the CDR3 is TGCAGCGTTGCCTACCTAGGGACAGGGGGGTACGAGCAGTACTTC. Encoded protein: CSVAYLGTGGYEQYF. This rearrangement joins TRBV29-1 to TRBJ2-7, with 11 bases lining up with TRBD1. V lost 4 bases, J lost 4 bases, and 9 bases stayed unmatched. CDR1 is SQVTM, CDR2 ANQGSEA, per germline. CDR3 length: 15 amino acids.